This passage covers 20 T cell receptor beta chains from one sample sequenced in a study of post-analysis software for immune sequencing data. These receptors' targets are unknown. Presence of unique molecular identifiers characterized the TCR beta cDNA libraries. TCRdb reprocessed the PCR reads via MiXCR and lists one record per CDR3 protein. The data hold about 540,000 distinct CDR3 sequences, with around a third observed a single time. Study results and limitations: Compared with controls, patients had more of 4 to 6 TRBV segments, including TRBV5-6, TRBV5-1 and TRBV20-1.

The source material was blood. All receptors come from a girl aged 2-17 years with multiple sclerosis.

This clonotype has a handful of counts. The chain has TRBV5-6 and TRBJ2-1; possibly TRBD2 for D (5 bases). Per germline, CDR1 SGHDT and CDR2 YYEEEE. Trimming shortened V by 4 bases and J by 0 bases, and 17 bases separated the two germline ends. CDR3 length: 17 residues. CDR3 DNA: TGTGCCAGCAGCCCCGGGGTACCCCCGATCTCCTACAATGAGCAGTTCTTC. Amino acids: CASSPGVPPISYNEQFF.

This clonotype was recorded at least ten times. This chain connects TRBV5-6 to TRBJ2-1; 7 bases align to TRBD1. This CDR3 contains 14 residues. V was clipped by 4 bases and J by 4 bases; unmatched bases: 5. Germline CDR1 reads SGHDT; CDR2 reads YYEEEE. In DNA, the CDR3 is TGTGCCAGCAGCCAGGGACAGTCGTACAATGAGCAGTTCTTC. Translation: CASSQGQSYNEQFF.

V gene TRBV6-4 combines with J gene TRBJ2-7, with D possibly being TRBD2 (6 bases). Trimming shortened V by 11 bases and J by 5 bases, and 22 bases separated the two germline ends. The length of the CDR3 is 14 residues. In germline, CDR1 is MRHNA, CDR2 SNTAGT. The CDR3 DNA reads as TGTGCCGGCATCATGACCGGGGGTAGCGACGAGCAGTACTTC. Residues: CAGIMTGGSDEQYF.

This rearrangement joins TRBV11-1 to TRBJ1-1; D not certain. Trimming took 1 base from V and 0 from J, leaving 15 bases between them. CDR1 and CDR2 from the germline V gene are SGHAT and FQDESV (reference sequence). CDR3 length: 17 residues. The CDR3 DNA reads TGTGCCAGCAGCTTAGGTTCCGGAACGGAAATGAACACTGAAGCTTTCTTT. As protein: CASSLGSGTEMNTEAFF.

The V call is TRBV29-1, the J call TRBJ2-4; tentatively, D is TRBD2 (5 bases). Matching the DNA end better, TRBJ2-5 makes the J call doubtful. Germline assignment: CDR1 SQVTM and CDR2 ANQGSEA. This CDR3 region has 13 residues. The CDR3 DNA follows: TGCAGCGCCCGTAGGGAATTTCGGGGGACCCAGTACTTC. Protein sequence: CSARREFRGTQYF.

This rearrangement joins TRBV18 to TRBJ1-2; 7 bases line up with TRBD1. Germline V gene sequence: CDR1 KGHSH, CDR2 LQKENI. The J segment lost 7 bases and the V segment lost 6 bases, leaving 14 bases of the junction unmatched. The CDR3 extends over 15 amino acids. CDR3 sequence (DNA): TGTGCCAGCTCCGAATCGACAGGGCTGCCGGTTGGCTACACCTTC. Its translation: CASSESTGLPVGYTF.

This clonotype was seen a few times. The chain couples TRBV7-2 to TRBJ2-1; 8 bases match TRBD1. Germline CDR1 is SGHTA and CDR2 is FQGNSA. CDR3 length: 16 residues. With 5 bases clipped from V and 3 bases from J, the junction kept 9 bases outside the gene matches. In DNA, the CDR3 is TGTGCCAGCAGCCCAAGACAGGGGTTGGACTACAATGAGCAGTTCTTC. This sequence encodes CASSPRQGLDYNEQFF.

This clonotype was detected only a few times. J is TRBJ1-2 and V is TRBV6-1; TRBD1 matches 11 bases. The CDR3 sequence is 15 residues long. With V trimmed by 2 bases and J by 4 bases, 3 bases remained unmatched. Germline V CDR1 and CDR2: MNHNS, SASEGT. CDR3 sequence (DNA): TGTGCCAGCAGTGAACGGACAGGGGGCACCTATGGCTACACCTTC. It is translated as CASSERTGGTYGYTF.

This clonotype was counted a few times. The rearrangement uses TRBV6-6 and TRBJ2-4; TRBD1 matches 9 bases. The germline V gene has CDR1 MNHNY and CDR2 SVGAGI (reference sequence). The V and J ends lost 0 bases and 6 bases, in that order; junction bases with no gene match: 3. The CDR3 runs 15 residues. The CDR3 coding sequence is TGTGCCAGCAGTTACTCGAAGACAGGGGGAAACATTCAGTACTTC. Amino acids: CASSYSKTGGNIQYF.

This sequence joins TRBV12-3 or TRBV12-4 and TRBJ1-5; D is unresolved. Trimming stripped 9 bases from V and 7 bases from J, with 7 bases between. The CDR3 loop spans 10 amino acids. The CDR3 sequence: CARYTQPQHF. For the CDR3, the DNA is TGTGCCAGATACACGCAGCCCCAGCATTTT.

This clonotype was recorded a few times. V and J are TRBV12-3 or TRBV12-4 and TRBJ2-5; D remains ambiguous. V was cut by 8 bases and J by 3 bases, with 13 bases left in between. CDR3 length: 13 amino acids. The CDR3 region is CASGPTWEETQYF. For the CDR3, the DNA is TGTGCCAGCGGACCAACTTGGGAAGAGACCCAGTACTTC.

The gene calls are TRBV20-1 and TRBJ1-4; D is unclear. CDR3 length: 15 residues. Trimming took 0 bases from V and 8 from J, leaving 16 bases between them. CDR1 is DFQATT, CDR2 SNEGSKA, per germline (reference sequence). The CDR3 region has the DNA TGCAGTGCTAGAGATGGTGGCAGCTTTCACGAAAAACTGTTTTTT. Translated: CSARDGGSFHEKLFF.

This chain connects TRBV12-3 or TRBV12-4 to TRBJ2-1; 11 positions match TRBD2. This CDR3 comprises 18 residues. The trim removed 4 bases at V and 0 bases at J, leaving 8 bases unmatched. The CDR3, as DNA: TGTGCCAGCAGTTCGTCCGGGACTAGCGGAAGCTCCTACAATGAGCAGTTCTTC. Translated, it gives CASSSSGTSGSSYNEQFF.

There are many counts of this clonotype. One junction end disagrees with the germline gene, perhaps due to a read error. The chain joins TRBV5-1 to TRBJ2-1; 8 bases line up with TRBD1. CDR1 and CDR2 (germline): SGHRS, YFSETQ. CDR3 size: 14 residues. Written as DNA, the CDR3 is TGTGCCAGCAGCCCCCGGACAGGGTACAATGAGCAGTTCTTC. Residues: CASSPRTGYNEQFF.

The rearrangement joins TRBV11-2 to TRBJ1-2, with a weak D call TRBD1 (5 bases). The germline gives CDR1 SGHAT, CDR2 FQNNGV. The V end lost 8 bases, the J end lost 4 bases, and 11 bases lay between the germline ends. The CDR3 sequence is 12 residues long. The CDR3 nucleotides are TGTGCCAGCGGGGCAGGGATCTATGGCTACACCTTC. Translated: CASGAGIYGYTF.

V is TRBV9 and J is TRBJ2-1, with no clear D. The length of the CDR3 is 15 residues. Germline values: CDR1 SGDLS, CDR2 YYNGEE. V lost 0 bases to trimming and J lost 0 bases, with 7 bases between them. The CDR3 sequence: CASSVAVSSYNEQFF. Written as DNA, the CDR3 is TGTGCCAGCAGCGTAGCGGTATCCTCCTACAATGAGCAGTTCTTC.

This clonotype occurred a few times. The rearrangement joins TRBV10-3 to TRBJ2-3; the match to TRBD1 covers 7 bases. Looked up from germline, CDR1 is ENHRY and CDR2 is SYGVKD. This CDR3 has 15 residues. The J segment lost 0 bases and the V segment lost 7 bases, leaving 7 bases of the junction unmatched. The CDR3 sequence is CAITGTALSTDTQYF. Written as DNA, the CDR3 is TGTGCCATCACGGGGACAGCGCTAAGCACAGATACGCAGTATTTT.

The chain recombines TRBV6-1 with TRBJ2-7; D possibly matches TRBD1 or TRBD2 (6 bases each). Germline CDR1 is MNHNS and CDR2 is SASEGT. The CDR3 is made up of 14 amino acids. In DNA, the CDR3 is TGTTTCCGAGGAGGGGACATAAGCTCCTACGAGCAGTACTTC. Its protein product is CFRGGDISSYEQYF.

The V gene is TRBV12-3 or TRBV12-4, the J gene TRBJ2-1; no clear D. Trimming pared 3 bases from V and 8 bases from J, leaving 17 bases between. The CDR3 loop spans 15 amino acids. The CDR3 sequence: CASSFRVPLGDEQFF. CDR3 DNA sequence: TGTGCCAGCAGTTTCAGAGTTCCCCTCGGCGATGAGCAGTTCTTC.

This chain connects TRBV7-9 to TRBJ2-7; D remains ambiguous. The V end was cut by 3 bases, the J end by 4 bases, with 7 bases between. The CDR3 covers 12 residues. Germline V gene data show CDR1 as SEHNR and CDR2 as FQNEAQ (reference sequence). The CDR3: CASSFFTYEQYF. The DNA for the CDR3 is TGTGCCAGCAGCTTTTTCACTTACGAGCAGTACTTC.